A selection of T cell receptor beta chains follows, all from one sample in a study of shared clonotypes between healthy human individuals. TCRdb's copy holds only in-frame clones and misses some; the assay was immunoSEQ multiplex PCR. The sample records about 2.1 million clones, just over 90% being singletons. Material for sequencing was naive CD8+ T cells from PBMCs. These receptors came from a man aged 18 to 30 in good health. Some clones in this sample may be carry-over from other donors' samples. CDR3s include the opening cysteine and the closing phenylalanine or tryptophan. A D gene is named only where the DNA matches it firmly. Part of the rows lack a size; the others show once, few, many or a class for expanded clones.

CDR3 protein,CDR3 DNA,J gene,V gene,clone size,CDR3 length,D gene
CASSREDFRGYEQYF,TGTGCCAGCAGCCGAGAGGACTTCCGCGGCTACGAGCAGTACTTC,TRBJ2-7,TRBV4-2,NA,15,NA
CASRLPYSYEQYF,TGTGCCAGCAGACTACCGTATTCCTACGAGCAGTACTTC,TRBJ2-7,TRBV28,NA,13,NA
CASSLSPQGLYGYTF,TGTGCCAGCAGTTTGTCCCCACAGGGGCTCTATGGCTACACCTTC,TRBJ1-2,TRBV27,NA,15,TRBD1
CASSQGPRPGGYTF,TGTGCCAGCAGCCAGGGACCCCGGCCAGGCGGCTACACCTTC,TRBJ1-2,TRBV27,NA,14,NA
CASRLNVRTTYGYTF,TGTGCCAGCAGGTTGAACGTACGGACTACTTATGGCTACACCTTC,TRBJ1-2,TRBV27,NA,15,NA
CASSYGGTSEAFF,TGTGCCAGCAGTTACGGGGGGACGTCTGAAGCTTTCTTT,TRBJ1-1,TRBV6-6,NA,13,NA
CASSSDGYEQYF,TGTGCCAGCAGTTCGGATGGCTACGAGCAGTACTTC,TRBJ2-7,TRBV27,once,12,NA
CSVVFEGRSNEKLFF,TGCAGCGTTGTTTTTGAGGGACGGAGCAATGAAAAACTGTTTTTT,TRBJ1-4,TRBV29-1,NA,15,NA
CASSTRLAGDYNEQFF,TGTGCCAGCAGCACCAGACTAGCGGGAGACTACAATGAGCAGTTCTTC,TRBJ2-1,TRBV9,NA,16,TRBD2
CASSINWGRRNNEQFF,TGTGCCAGCAGCATTAATTGGGGCAGACGAAACAATGAGCAGTTCTTC,TRBJ2-1,TRBV9,NA,16,NA
CASSRLHEQYF,TGTGCCAGCAGCCGCCTCCACGAGCAGTACTTC,TRBJ2-7,TRBV7-9,NA,11,NA
CASSPSGAVQGYTF,TGTGCCAGCAGCCCCTCTGGGGCCGTCCAGGGCTACACCTTC,TRBJ1-2,TRBV6-4,NA,14,NA
CASSSGQGVGEQYF,TGTGCCAGCTCATCGGGACAGGGGGTAGGAGAGCAGTACTTC,TRBJ2-7,TRBV9,NA,14,TRBD1
CASSLLHSNNEQFF,TGTGCCAGCAGTTTATTACATTCCAACAATGAGCAGTTCTTC,TRBJ2-1,TRBV27,NA,14,NA
CASSLSLTGLTYEQYF,TGTGCCAGCAGTTTATCCCTGACAGGGCTCACCTACGAGCAGTACTTC,TRBJ2-7,TRBV27,NA,16,TRBD1
CASSLEREGRAYGYTF,TGCGCCAGCAGCTTGGAACGCGAGGGGCGCGCCTATGGCTACACCTTC,TRBJ1-2,TRBV5-1,NA,16,NA
CASSLSRARVYEQYF,TGCGCCAGCAGCTTGAGTAGGGCCAGAGTCTACGAGCAGTACTTC,TRBJ2-7,TRBV5-1,NA,15,NA
CASSEGVLIRYEQYF,TGTGCCAGCAGTGAAGGGGTCCTAATCAGGTACGAGCAGTACTTC,TRBJ2-7,TRBV6-1,NA,15,NA
CASSLGQLYEQYF,TGTGCCAGCAGTTTGGGACAGCTCTACGAGCAGTACTTC,TRBJ2-7,TRBV27,NA,13,TRBD1
CASTKEPGTSYHEQYF,TGTGCCAGCACTAAAGAGCCCGGGACTAGCTACCACGAGCAGTACTTC,TRBJ2-7,TRBV2,NA,16,TRBD2
CASSLARTANTGELFF,TGTGCCAGCAGCTTAGCGCGGACAGCGAACACCGGGGAGCTGTTTTTT,TRBJ2-2,TRBV7-9,NA,16,NA
CASSQTTGAGELFF,TGCGCCAGCAGCCAGACGACAGGGGCCGGGGAGCTGTTTTTT,TRBJ2-2,TRBV4-1,NA,14,TRBD1